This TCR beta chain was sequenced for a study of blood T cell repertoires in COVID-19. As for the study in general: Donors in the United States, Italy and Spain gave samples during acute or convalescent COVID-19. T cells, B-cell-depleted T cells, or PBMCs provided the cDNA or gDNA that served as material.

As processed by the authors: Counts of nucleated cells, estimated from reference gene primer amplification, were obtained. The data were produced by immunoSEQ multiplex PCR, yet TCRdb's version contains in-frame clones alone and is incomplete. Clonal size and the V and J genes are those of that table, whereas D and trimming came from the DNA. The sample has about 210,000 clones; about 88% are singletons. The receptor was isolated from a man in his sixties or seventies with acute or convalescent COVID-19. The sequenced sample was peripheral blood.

CDR3 sequence (DNA): TGTGCCAGCAGTGAACGGACAGGGCGCATCTACGAGCAGTACTTC. Translated, it gives CASSERTGRIYEQYF. The V gene is TRBV2, the J gene TRBJ2-7; TRBD1 matches at 8 bases. The CDR3 loop spans 15 amino acids. The germline gives CDR1 SNHLY, CDR2 FYNNEI. V lost 2 bases, J lost 3 bases, and 6 bases stayed unmatched.